Each of the 17 T cell receptor beta chains below was sequenced from the same sample in a study of beta chain features in type 1 diabetes. Isolated RNA was reverse transcribed in full, so expressed TCRB transcripts were sequenced. TCRdb keeps only in-frame clones here, not all; method: immunoSEQ multiplex PCR. The sample holds hundreds of thousands of clones, approximately 28% seen once. The material sequenced was naive CD4+ T cells from blood. The source is a man aged 18-30 years in good health.

In DNA, the CDR3 is TGCAGCGCTGGACAGTCATCCTATGGCTACACCTTC. Protein sequence: CSAGQSSYGYTF. The chain has TRBV29-1 and TRBJ1-2, with D possibly being TRBD1 (6 bases). Germline V CDR1 and CDR2: SQVTM, ANQGSEA. Trimming left V 7 bases short and J 4 bases short, with 13 bases between. The CDR3 sequence is 12 residues long.

The chain couples TRBV4-1 to TRBJ2-1; perhaps D is TRBD1 or TRBD2 (6 bases each). The germline V gene has CDR1 MGHRA and CDR2 YSYEKL. V shed 0 bases and J shed 10 bases, with 13 bases lying between them. The CDR3 loop spans 14 amino acids. The CDR3: CASSQDHGGQEQFF. The CDR3 DNA reads as TGCGCCAGCAGCCAAGATCATGGGGGGCAGGAGCAGTTCTTC.

This chain uses TRBV9 with TRBJ2-6; TRBD2 matches 7 bases. The CDR3 has 17 amino acids. Germline loops: CDR1 SGDLS, CDR2 YYNGEE. The V segment lost 0 bases and the J segment 2 bases; nucleotides outside the gene matches: 5. This CDR3 is CASSVDPSGAGANVLTF. The DNA for the CDR3 is TGTGCCAGCAGCGTAGATCCGAGCGGGGCTGGGGCCAACGTCCTGACTTTC. Based on the CDR3 plus reference TRBV9 and TRBJ2-6, the full variable domain is DSGVTQTPKHLITATGQRVTLRCSPRSGDLSVYWYQQSLDQGLQFLIQYYNGEERAKGNILERFSAQQFPDLHSELNLSSLELGDSALYFCASSVDPSGAGANVLTFGAGSRLTVL.

This clone was detected a few times. At one of its ends the junction is not consistent with the germline gene, which may arise from a read error. The J gene is TRBJ2-1, the V gene TRBV7-7, with 10 bases fitting TRBD2. The germline CDR1 and CDR2 sequences are SSHAT and FNYEAQ (reference sequence). The CDR3 consists of 15 residues. The CDR3 loop is CASSSGLASYNEQFF. For the CDR3, the DNA is TGTGCTAGCAGCTCGGGACTAGCGAGCTACAATGAGCAGTTCTTC.

Turning to this clone: Other DNA sequences in this specimen translate into the identical CDR3. V is TRBV5-1 and J is TRBJ2-5; a weak D match, TRBD2 (5 bases). CDR1 is SGHRS and CDR2 is YFSETQ in the germline V gene. This CDR3 comprises 14 residues. The V and J ends lost 0 bases and 2 bases respectively, with 8 bases between them. The CDR3 here is CASSLVGIQETQYF. The CDR3 coding sequence is TGCGCCAGCAGCTTGGTCGGGATTCAAGAGACCCAGTACTTC.

This clone was detected only a few times. CDR3 coding DNA: TGTGCCTGGAGTGTATTTCGGCAGGGTGATCCAGATACGCAGTATTTT. This gives the protein CAWSVFRQGDPDTQYF. The chain recombines TRBV30 with TRBJ2-3, with D possibly matching TRBD1 (5 bases). The CDR3 contains 16 residues. Deletions cut 0 bases from V and 4 bases from J, with 17 bases between. CDR1 GTSNPN and CDR2 SVGIG come from the germline V gene (reference sequence). Full variable domain (outside the CDR3, taken from reference TRBV30 and TRBJ2-3): SQTIHQWPATLVQPVGSPLSLECTVEGTSNPNLYWYRQAAGRGLQLLFYSVGIGQISSEVPQNLSASRPQDRQFILSSKKLLLSDSGFYLCAWSVFRQGDPDTQYFGPGTRLTVL.

The chain is built from TRBV29-1 and TRBJ2-5; 9 nucleotides align to TRBD1. CDR3 length: 13 amino acids. Looked up from germline, CDR1 is SQVTM and CDR2 is ANQGSEA. J gave up 7 bases and V 7 bases, and 10 bases lay outside the gene matches. The CDR3 DNA follows: TGCAGCGGTGAGCGGGGACAGGGTGGGACCCAGTACTTC. Its translation is CSGERGQGGTQYF.

The rearrangement joins TRBV5-1 to TRBJ2-3, with 10 positions matching TRBD2. The length of the CDR3 is 15 residues. The V and J ends lost 1 base and 6 bases, in that order; junction bases with no gene match: 5. Per germline, CDR1 SGHRS and CDR2 YFSETQ. CDR3 protein: CASSLYLAGADTQYF. The CDR3, as DNA: TGCGCCAGCAGCTTGTATCTAGCGGGAGCTGATACGCAGTATTTT.

In this sample, this clone turned up a few times. The chain recombines TRBV30 with TRBJ1-1; D possibly corresponds to TRBD1 (6 bases). CDR3 length: 12 amino acids. The ends were cut back, 3 bases at V and 8 bases at J, with 13 bases in the middle. CDR1 is GTSNPN and CDR2 is SVGIG in the germline V gene (reference sequence). As DNA, the CDR3 is TGTGCCTGGAGAGACAGGCATGAAGAAGCTTTCTTT. Its translation is CAWRDRHEEAFF.

The gene calls are TRBV7-9 and TRBJ2-7, with 8 bases fitting TRBD2. The germline V gene encodes CDR1 SEHNR and CDR2 FQNEAQ (reference sequence). CDR3 length: 15 amino acids. J gave up 5 bases and V 5 bases, and 11 bases lay outside the gene matches. The CDR3 loop is CASSPQTGGRDEQYF. CDR3 DNA: TGTGCCAGCAGCCCCCAGACGGGAGGGAGGGACGAGCAGTACTTC.

This clone was seen a handful of times. The chain has TRBV5-4 and TRBJ2-3; D is undetermined. Trimming pared 4 bases from V and 2 bases from J, leaving 5 bases between. Germline assignment: CDR1 SGHNT and CDR2 YYREEE (reference sequence). The CDR3 totals 12 residues. The chain's CDR3 is CASSQYTDTQYF. The DNA for the CDR3 is TGTGCCAGCAGCCAGTACACAGATACGCAGTATTTT.

The rearrangement uses TRBV9 and TRBJ2-5; 7 bases are shared with TRBD2. This CDR3 has 17 amino acids. Losses at the gene ends were 0 bases for V and 4 bases for J; bases not matched to a gene: 12. From germline, CDR1 is SGDLS and CDR2 YYNGEE. The CDR3 coding sequence is TGTGCCAGCAGCGTAGATCGACCCGGGACTATAGTAGAGACCCAGTACTTC. It yields the protein CASSVDRPGTIVETQYF.

A remark on this clone: Different DNA sequences within this sample yield the same CDR3. The chain couples TRBV15 to TRBJ2-1, with D unclear. This CDR3 comprises 12 residues. Germline V gene lookup returns CDR1 LNHNV and CDR2 YYDKDF (reference sequence). V shed 1 base and J shed 4 bases, with 2 bases lying between them. CDR3 residues: CATSRAYNEQFF. The CDR3 DNA sequence: TGTGCCACCAGCAGAGCGTACAATGAGCAGTTCTTC. The full variable domain, in which reference TRBV15 and TRBJ2-1 provide the parts outside the CDR3, is DAMVIQNPRYQVTQFGKPVTLSCSQTLNHNVMYWYQQKSSQAPKLLFHYYDKDFNNEADTPDNFQSRRPNTSFCFLDIRSPGLGDTAMYLCATSRAYNEQFFGPGTRLTVL.

V gene TRBV4-1 combines with J gene TRBJ2-7; possibly TRBD2 for D (6 bases). CDR1 and CDR2 from the germline V gene are MGHRA and YSYEKL. V was clipped by 4 bases and J by 7 bases, with 8 bases between them. This CDR3 has 11 residues. CDR3 loop: CASSPGVEQYF. Here the CDR3 DNA reads TGCGCCAGCAGCCCGGGGGTGGAGCAGTACTTC.

V usage is TRBV2 and J usage is TRBJ2-7, with 7 positions matching TRBD2. V lost 2 bases to trimming and J lost 3 bases; unmatched junction nucleotides: 4. This CDR3 comprises 14 residues. In germline, CDR1 is SNHLY, CDR2 FYNNEI. The CDR3 spells CASSETGLVYEQYF. CDR3 sequence (DNA): TGTGCCAGCAGTGAAACCGGACTAGTCTACGAGCAGTACTTC.

J is TRBJ2-7 and V is TRBV30; possibly TRBD2 for D (6 bases). The CDR3 totals 14 residues. Per germline, CDR1 GTSNPN and CDR2 SVGIG (reference sequence). Trimming pared 1 base from V and 5 bases from J, leaving 15 bases between. CDR3 loop: CAWSARTGVDEQYF. The CDR3 DNA follows: TGTGCCTGGAGTGCCCGGACGGGGGTGGACGAGCAGTACTTC. The complete variable domain, with remaining parts taken from reference TRBV30 and TRBJ2-7, reads SQTIHQWPATLVQPVGSPLSLECTVEGTSNPNLYWYRQAAGRGLQLLFYSVGIGQISSEVPQNLSASRPQDRQFILSSKKLLLSDSGFYLCAWSARTGVDEQYFGPGTRLTVT.

V gene TRBV5-1 combines with J gene TRBJ2-5, with no clear D. V lost 6 bases, J lost 2 bases, and 14 bases lay in between. This CDR3 has 14 residues. Germline values: CDR1 SGHRS, CDR2 YFSETQ. The CDR3 is CASNIRTGQETQYF. CDR3 DNA sequence: TGCGCCAGCAACATTCGGACGGGTCAAGAGACCCAGTACTTC. The variable domain in full, with the rest retrieved from reference TRBV5-1 and TRBJ2-5, is KAGVTQTPRYLIKTRGQQVTLSCSPISGHRSVSWYQQTPGQGLQFLFEYFSETQRNKGNFPGRFSGRQFSNSRSEMNVSTLELGDSALYLCASNIRTGQETQYFGPGTRLLVL.